This entry lists 18 T cell receptor beta chains sequenced from one sample in a study of tumor and adjacent non-tumor tissue in lung cancer. The template was RNA from unsorted bulk tissue. Three rounds of nested PCR, following a modified ARM-PCR protocol, produced the TCRbeta library. MiXCR, applied by TCRdb to the multiplex PCR reads, yields one record per CDR3 protein. The table has about 81,000 distinct CDR3 sequences, over 55% seen once. The sequencing sample was made of lung tumor tissue. All receptors come from a woman aged 40 to 55 with non-small cell lung cancer.

Comments on this clonotype: A much larger clone is a single base away; this may be a read error. Because it lacks the conserved phenylalanine or tryptophan at the end, this CDR3 is likely a read error. The CDR3 nucleotides are TGTGCCTGGAGTCCCACTAGCATCCGGGAGCAGTTCTTA. This gives the protein CAWSPTSIREQFL. The chain is built from TRBV30 and TRBJ2-1; TRBD2 might be the D (6 bases). Per germline, CDR1 GTSNPN and CDR2 SVGIG (reference sequence). Trimming took 2 bases from V and 10 from J, leaving 15 bases between them. The CDR3 has 13 amino acids.

As for this clonotype: A single base separates this from a much larger clone, so it may be a read error. The chain combines TRBV4-1 with TRBJ2-2; D call uncertain. This CDR3 has 16 amino acids. CDR1 is MGHRA and CDR2 is YSYEKL in the germline V gene. V was pared by 1 base and J by 6 bases, with 15 bases between. CDR3 amino acids: CASSQVWGFTPGELFF. CDR3 bases: TGCGCCAGCAGCCAAGTCTGGGGTTTCACGCCCGGGGAGCTGTTTTTT.

This clonotype has only a few counts. A much bigger clone sits one base away, suggesting this may be a read error. V is TRBV20-1 and J is TRBJ2-1; D gene ambiguous. CDR3 size: 11 residues. Germline values: CDR1 DFQATT, CDR2 SNEGSKA (reference sequence). CDR3 region: CNAQLSKEQFF. The CDR3 DNA sequence: TGCAATGCTCAACTTTCTAAGGAGCAGTTCTTC.

Of note for this clonotype: The junction departs from the called germline gene at one end, perhaps through a read error. The rearrangement links TRBV29-1 to TRBJ2-7; D not certain. Germline V gene lookup returns CDR1 SQVTM and CDR2 ANQGSEA. There are 13 residues in the CDR3. The CDR3 nucleotides read TGCAGCGTTATTTGGCGGCACTCCTACGAACAGTACTTC. Amino acids: CSVIWRHSYEQYF.

A word on this clonotype: At one end, the junction sequence differs from germline, possibly due to a read error. The chain joins TRBV11-2 to TRBJ1-1; 8 bases map to TRBD1. Germline V gives CDR1 SGHAT, CDR2 FQNNGV. The CDR3 extends over 14 amino acids. The CDR3 coding sequence is TGTGCCGGCAGCCCCGACAGGGGAGGCATTGAAGTTTTCTTT. Amino acids: CAGSPDRGGIEVFF. The full variable domain, in which reference TRBV11-2 and TRBJ1-1 provide the parts outside the CDR3, is EAGVAQSPRYKIIEKRQSVAFWCNPISGHATLYWYQQILGQGPKLLIQFQNNGVVDDSQLPKDRFSAERLKGVDSTLKIQPAKLEDSAVYLCAGSPDRGGIEVFFGQGTRLTVV.

As concerns this clonotype: The germline gene is not matched at one end of the junction; a read error may be the cause. The chain has TRBV14 and TRBJ1-2, with D hard to call. The CDR3 covers 13 residues. Germline CDR1 is SGHDN and CDR2 is FVKESK. The DNA for the CDR3 is TGTGCCACCAGCATAACAGCGAACTGTGGCTACACCTTC. Translated: CATSITANCGYTF.

Only a few counts were recorded for this clonotype. Given the absence of the conserved phenylalanine or tryptophan at the CDR3 end, a read error is likely. The CDR3 nucleotides read TGTGCCTGGAGTGGGATATACGGCGGAGCTTTCTCT. Translation gives CAWSGIYGGAFS. The rearrangement uses TRBV30 and TRBJ1-1; D is unresolved. Per germline, CDR1 GTSNPN and CDR2 SVGIG (reference sequence). Trimming left V 1 base short and J 10 bases short, with 13 bases between. CDR3 size: 12 residues.

This clonotype has a count of ten or more. The CDR3, as DNA: TGTGCCAGCAGCCCGCCGGGACAGCTGAACACCGGGGAGCTGTTTTTT. It codes for CASSPPGQLNTGELFF. The chain employs TRBV5-4 and TRBJ2-2; TRBD1 aligns across 7 bases. J was trimmed by 1 base and V by 4 bases; bases with no gene match: 7. This CDR3 contains 16 residues. Looked up from germline, CDR1 is SGHNT and CDR2 is YYREEE (reference sequence).

For this clonotype: One junction end disagrees with the germline gene, perhaps due to a read error. V is TRBV12-3 or TRBV12-4 and J is TRBJ1-1; 9 bases map to TRBD1. The CDR3 has 16 amino acids. The CDR3 region is CAGNPYLDRGNTEGFF. The CDR3 DNA reads as TGTGCCGGCAATCCCTACCTGGACAGGGGAAACACTGAAGGTTTCTTT.

The chain couples TRBV6-1 to TRBJ2-1; a possible D gene is TRBD1 (5 bases). Germline CDR1 reads MNHNS; CDR2 reads SASEGT. This CDR3 comprises 15 residues. V was trimmed by 7 bases and J by 2 bases, leaving 15 bases between them. CDR3 loop: CASTDPGYTYNEQFF. The CDR3 DNA reads as TGTGCCAGCACGGATCCAGGGTACACCTACAATGAGCAGTTCTTC.

For this clonotype: A read error may produce the germline difference seen at one junction end. This chain joins TRBV6-5 and TRBJ1-5, with 8 bases that match TRBD1. Germline assignment: CDR1 MNHEY and CDR2 SVGAGI. The CDR3 has 14 amino acids. CDR3 sequence: CASSRTGGNQPRHF. The CDR3 coding sequence is TGTGCCAGCAGTCGTACAGGGGGAAATCAGCCCCGGCATTTC.

This sequence joins TRBV5-4 and TRBJ2-7; D remains unclear. The CDR3 runs to 14 residues. V dropped 4 bases and J dropped 7 bases, with 18 bases sitting between them. In germline, CDR1 is SGHNT, CDR2 YYREEE (reference sequence). CDR3 nucleotide sequence: TGTGCCAGCAGCGCGATGACAAGGATCGGAGAGCAGTACTTC. Residues: CASSAMTRIGEQYF.

This clonotype was counted a single time. The genes are TRBV29-1 and TRBJ2-7; D is possibly TRBD2 (6 bases). The CDR3 covers 15 residues. Deletions cut 7 bases from V and 3 bases from J, with 22 bases between. Germline CDR1 and CDR2: SQVTM and ANQGSEA. The CDR3 here is CSASGGNPAVYEQYF. The CDR3 DNA is TGCAGCGCGAGTGGAGGGAATCCTGCCGTCTACGAGCAGTACTTC.

The CDR3 reads CASSQQNLAGVNNEQFF. The CDR3 DNA follows: TGTGCCAGCAGCCAGCAAAATCTAGCGGGGGTTAACAATGAGCAGTTCTTC. The chain employs TRBV11-3 and TRBJ2-1; 10 bases match TRBD2. The CDR3 runs 17 residues. The trim removed 5 bases at V and 5 bases at J, leaving 12 bases unmatched. Germline V lookup: CDR1 SGHNT, CDR2 YENEEA.

Regarding this clonotype: The CDR3 does not close with the conserved phenylalanine or tryptophan, likely indicating a read error. No DNA is shown, since the ends of the CDR3 on it are uncertain; the CDR3 is the one TCRdb lists. This rearrangement joins TRBV28 to TRBJ2-5; TRBD2 is the table's D call, not checked against the DNA. The germline V gene has CDR1 MDHEN and CDR2 SYDVKM. From its first to its last residue, the CDR3 has 11 amino acids. The CDR3 protein is CDSSMGTSTYL.

Comments on this clonotype: Just one base apart from a much larger clone, this may be a read error. This chain joins TRBV20-1 and TRBJ2-5; 7 bases align to TRBD2. Trimming cost V 5 bases and J 3 bases; bases outside gene matches: 12. The CDR3 has 15 residues. CDR1 is DFQATT and CDR2 is SNEGSKA in the germline V gene (reference sequence). CDR3 in amino acids: CSAPSLAVAKETQYF. CDR3 DNA sequence: TGCAGTGCTCCTTCCCTAGCGGTGGCCAAAGAGACCCAGTACTTC.

The chain combines TRBV4-2 with TRBJ1-4, with 7 nucleotides matching TRBD1. Germline loops: CDR1 LGHNA, CDR2 YNFKEQ. V trimming: 6 bases; J trimming: 4 bases; junction bases outside the gene matches: 8. This CDR3 has 15 amino acids. The CDR3 coding sequence is TGTGCCAGCAGTGAAGGCACAGGGGATAATGAAAAACTGTTTTTT. Encoded protein: CASSEGTGDNEKLFF.

A word on this clonotype: As the CDR3 is not closed by the conserved phenylalanine or tryptophan, this likely results from a read error. V usage is TRBV6-1 and J usage is TRBJ1-5, with D perhaps matching TRBD1 (5 bases). The V end was cut by 10 bases, the J end by 4 bases, with 11 bases between. The CDR3 covers 12 residues. Germline loops: CDR1 MNHNS, CDR2 SASEGT. This chain's CDR3 is CATRDPNQPQHL. DNA for the CDR3: TGTGCCACACGGGACCCTAATCAGCCCCAGCATTTA.